A selection of T cell receptor beta chains follows, all from one sample in a study of PD-L1 blockade in urothelial cancer. Assay: immunoSEQ multiplex PCR; the TCRdb copy retains only in-frame clones and omits some. This table has tens of thousands of clones, 86% appearing once. The source material was PBMCs, sampled around atezolizumab (anti-PD-L1) treatment. The receptor source for this set is a man aged 60 to 75 with urothelial cancer. CDR3s include the opening cysteine and the closing phenylalanine or tryptophan. The order of the fields is V gene, clone size, D gene, J gene, CDR3 length, CDR3 DNA, CDR3 protein. D genes are given only for firm matches. Not every row has a clone size; where given, it reads once, few, many or a size class.

TRBV5-1,-,-,TRBJ1-2,15,TGCGCCAGCAGCTTGGAGCAGGGGAGTACAGATGGCTACACCTTC,CASSLEQGSTDGYTF
TRBV12-5,-,TRBD2,TRBJ2-3,15,TGTGCTAGTGGTTTGGTTCTAGCGGGGACAGATACGCAGTATTTT,CASGLVLAGTDTQYF
TRBV18,-,-,TRBJ1-4,13,TGTGCCAGCTCAACCCGGACATTGGAAAAACTGTTTTTT,CASSTRTLEKLFF
TRBV7-2,once,-,TRBJ2-1,15,TGTGCCAGCAGCAGCGGGCGGGCGGGGAACAATGAGCAGTTCTTC,CASSSGRAGNNEQFF
TRBV7-2,-,-,TRBJ2-7,14,TGTGCCAGCAGCTTAGTTTCCAGGATCCACGAGCAGTACTTC,CASSLVSRIHEQYF
TRBV5-6,-,TRBD1,TRBJ1-4,15,TGTGCCAGCAGCCTTCACAGGGGGATCGGTGAAAAACTGTTTTTT,CASSLHRGIGEKLFF
TRBV30,-,TRBD2,TRBJ2-3,13,TGTGCCTTAGTAGCGGGGGGGGCGAATACGCAGTATTTT,CALVAGGANTQYF
TRBV28,-,-,TRBJ2-7,12,TGTGCCAGCAGTACTTCCAGGGTCGAGCAGTACTTC,CASSTSRVEQYF
TRBV28,-,TRBD1,TRBJ2-3,16,TGTGCCAGCAGTTTAGGGACAGGGCACAGCACAGATACGCAGTATTTT,CASSLGTGHSTDTQYF
TRBV6-1,-,-,TRBJ1-6,16,TGTGCCAGCAGTGAAGGCCCCCCCGGGGATAATTCACCCCTCCACTTT,CASSEGPPGDNSPLHF
TRBV7-2,-,-,TRBJ2-1,15,TGTGCCAGCAGCTTAGATTACGGGGTGTACAATGAGCAGTTCTTC,CASSLDYGVYNEQFF
TRBV5-1,-,-,TRBJ2-7,14,TGCGCCAGCAGCACCCAGGGCAACTCCTACGAGCAGTACTTC,CASSTQGNSYEQYF
TRBV6-6,-,TRBD1,TRBJ2-7,14,TGTGCCAGCTTACGCGGGACAGGGTCCCACGAGCAGTACTTC,CASLRGTGSHEQYF
TRBV4-3,few,TRBD1,TRBJ1-2,15,TGCGCCAGCAGCCAACGGACAGGCCCAAGTAGGAGCTACACCTTC,CASSQRTGPSRSYTF
TRBV7-3,-,TRBD2,TRBJ2-2,16,TGTGCCAGCAGCTCCCCCAGCGGGGGGGCCGCCGGGGAGCTGTTTTTT,CASSSPSGGAAGELFF
TRBV10-1,-,-,TRBJ2-3,14,TGCGCCAGCAGTGAAGCTCTAGCCACAGATACGCAGTATTTT,CASSEALATDTQYF
TRBV5-1,-,TRBD1,TRBJ1-1,16,TGCGCCAGCAGCTTGGCTCCCCAGGGGGAGAACACTGAAGCTTTCTTT,CASSLAPQGENTEAFF
TRBV11-3,-,-,TRBJ1-3,14,TGTGCCAGCAGCCTTAGAGGCCCTGGAAACACCATATATTTT,CASSLRGPGNTIYF
TRBV25-1,-,-,TRBJ2-3,13,TGTGCCAGCAGTGAACGCGGATCATATACGCAGTATTTT,CASSERGSYTQYF
TRBV6-1,-,-,TRBJ1-3,16,TGTGCCAGCAGTGAATTCGAGGGGAGGAATGGAAACACCATATATTTT,CASSEFEGRNGNTIYF
TRBV5-1,-,TRBD2,TRBJ2-5,15,TGCGCCAGCGGCGAACTAGCGGGGGATGGAGAGACCCAGTACTTC,CASGELAGDGETQYF
TRBV18,-,-,TRBJ1-3,14,TGTGCCAGCGGAGACAGGAGAGATACCAACACCATATATTTT,CASGDRRDTNTIYF
TRBV25-1,-,TRBD2,TRBJ2-2,16,TGTGCCAGCAGCCCCGAAGGTGCTGGGGGGGTCGGGGAGCTGTTTTTT,CASSPEGAGGVGELFF
TRBV15,-,-,TRBJ1-5,15,TGTGCCACCAGCAGAGATCGGGGGGGGGAACAGCCCCAGCATTTT,CATSRDRGGEQPQHF
TRBV4-2,-,-,TRBJ1-3,15,TGTGCCAGCAGCCAAGATCCCCAGGGCCGAAACACCATATATTTT,CASSQDPQGRNTIYF
TRBV7-2,once,TRBD1,TRBJ1-2,12,TGTGCCAGCAGCTTTACAGGGGGCGCGGGCACCTTC,CASSFTGGAGTF
TRBV7-3,-,TRBD1,TRBJ2-1,16,TGTGCCAGCTGTGGACAGGATCCGTGGGAATGCAATGAGCAGTTCTTC,CASCGQDPWECNEQFF
TRBV4-2,-,TRBD2,TRBJ2-1,18,TGTGCCAGCAGCCAAGACCTAGCGGGGGGGCCTGAAGTCGATGAGCAGTTCTTC,CASSQDLAGGPEVDEQFF
TRBV10-3,-,TRBD1,TRBJ1-1,14,TGTGCCACCAGTCGACAGGGTATGAACACTGAAGCTTTCTTT,CATSRQGMNTEAFF
TRBV6-5,-,TRBD1,TRBJ1-5,15,TGTGCCAGCAGTTCGGACAGGAGGGAAAACCAGCCCCAGCATTTT,CASSSDRRENQPQHF
TRBV7-9,-,TRBD1,TRBJ1-2,15,TGTGCCAGCAGCTCCTCGGGACAGGGTTATGACGGCTACACCTTC,CASSSSGQGYDGYTF
TRBV2,few,-,TRBJ1-6,14,TGTGCCAGCAATCCCGAGGGCGCCACTTCACCCCTCCACTTT,CASNPEGATSPLHF
TRBV5-1,-,TRBD2,TRBJ2-2,18,TGCGCCAGCAGCTTGCGACCGCGGGGGGGCCTGGATGCCGGGGAGCTGTTTTTT,CASSLRPRGGLDAGELFF
TRBV5-6,-,-,TRBJ2-7,14,TGTGCCAGCCTCCTGGGGCGGTCCGACTACGAGCAGTACTTC,CASLLGRSDYEQYF
TRBV27,once,-,TRBJ1-1,15,TGTGCCAGCAGTTTAGGATCCGACAGCATCACTGAAGCTTTCTTT,CASSLGSDSITEAFF
TRBV5-1,-,TRBD1,TRBJ2-7,15,TGCGCCAGCAGCTTGGGGGGACAGTCCTATCACGAGCAGTACTTC,CASSLGGQSYHEQYF
TRBV5-1,-,TRBD2,TRBJ2-5,17,TGCGCCAGCAGCTTGGCCGGTTCTAGCGGGTCCAAAGAGACCCAGTACTTC,CASSLAGSSGSKETQYF
TRBV27,once,-,TRBJ1-2,15,TGTGCCAGCAGTTTATCAGGCGGAACCTTCTATGGCTACACCTTC,CASSLSGGTFYGYTF
TRBV6-5,-,TRBD1,TRBJ2-1,14,TGTGCCAGCAGGCCGGGACAGGGGGCGGATGAGCAGTTCTTC,CASRPGQGADEQFF
TRBV11-2,once,-,TRBJ1-1,14,TGTGCCAGCAGCTTAGAGCGGATGAACACTGAAGCTTTCTTT,CASSLERMNTEAFF
TRBV12-5,-,-,TRBJ2-1,13,TGTGCTAGTGGCCCCCGGACAGACAATGAGCAGTTCTTC,CASGPRTDNEQFF
TRBV18,-,TRBD1,TRBJ1-4,13,TGTGCCAGCTCACCGTCGCAGGGGGGAAAACTGTTTTTT,CASSPSQGGKLFF
TRBV5-1,-,-,TRBJ2-2,14,TGCGCCAGCAGCTTCGACAGCAACACCGGGGAGCTGTTTTTT,CASSFDSNTGELFF
TRBV7-9,-,-,TRBJ1-2,14,TGTGCCAGCAGCGAAGGGACATACTGGCATGGCTACACCTTC,CASSEGTYWHGYTF
TRBV11-2,-,-,TRBJ2-5,11,TGTGCCAGCAGCCCAGGGGAGACCCAGTACTTC,CASSPGETQYF
TRBV19,-,-,TRBJ1-3,15,TGTGCCAGTAGTCTAACAGGGACCCCGGCGAACACCATATATTTT,CASSLTGTPANTIYF
TRBV5-5,-,-,TRBJ1-5,13,TGTGCCAGCAGCTTAGAGAGCAATCAGCCCCAGCATTTT,CASSLESNQPQHF
TRBV28,-,TRBD1,TRBJ1-6,15,TGTGCCAGCAGTCCGGGACAGGGGGCTTATTCACCCCTCCACTTT,CASSPGQGAYSPLHF
TRBV7-3,-,TRBD1,TRBJ1-6,15,TGTGCCAGCAGCAGGGACAGGGCCTCAGTATCACCCCTCCACTTT,CASSRDRASVSPLHF
TRBV9,-,TRBD1,TRBJ2-5,15,TGTGCCAGCAGCGTAGGGGGGGACAGGGTAGAGACCCAGTACTTC,CASSVGGDRVETQYF
TRBV27,-,TRBD1,TRBJ2-3,14,TGTGCCAGCAGTTCCAGGGGGCTCACAGATACGCAGTATTTT,CASSSRGLTDTQYF
TRBV5-6,-,-,TRBJ1-2,14,TGTGCCAGCAGCTTGGCCGGACTTAACTATGGCTACACCTTC,CASSLAGLNYGYTF
TRBV7-2,-,TRBD1,TRBJ1-5,15,TGTGCCAGCAGCTTAGATGGACAGGGTAATCAGCCCCAGCATTTT,CASSLDGQGNQPQHF